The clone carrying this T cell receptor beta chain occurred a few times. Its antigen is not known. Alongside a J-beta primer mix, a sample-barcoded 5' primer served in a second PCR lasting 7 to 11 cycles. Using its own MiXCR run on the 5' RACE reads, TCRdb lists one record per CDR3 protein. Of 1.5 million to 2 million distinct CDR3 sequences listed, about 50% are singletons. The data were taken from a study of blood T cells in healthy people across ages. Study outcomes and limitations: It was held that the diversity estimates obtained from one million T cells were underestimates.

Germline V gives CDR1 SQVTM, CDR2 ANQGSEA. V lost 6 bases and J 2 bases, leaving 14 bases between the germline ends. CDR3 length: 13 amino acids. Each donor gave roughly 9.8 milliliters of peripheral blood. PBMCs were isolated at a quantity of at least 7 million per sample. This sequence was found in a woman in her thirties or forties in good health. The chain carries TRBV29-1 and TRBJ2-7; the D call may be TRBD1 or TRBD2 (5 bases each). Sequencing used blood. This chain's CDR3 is CSVSGTATYEQYF. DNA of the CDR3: TGCAGCGTCTCCGGGACCGCAACCTACGAGCAGTACTTC.